Sequencing of this T cell receptor beta chain was carried out in a study of blood T cell repertoires in COVID-19. Trimming cost V 8 bases and J 3 bases; bases outside gene matches: 13. The CDR3 runs 16 residues. Germline CDR1 reads SNHLY; CDR2 reads FYNNEI. Authors' analysis steps: Reference gene primer amplification in the assay estimated nucleated cell counts. This table comes from immunoSEQ multiplex PCR, and its TCRdb copy is limited to in-frame clones, with some not included. V, J and clone size were drawn from that table, and D and trimming were deduced from the DNA. The table records more than 100,000 clones, about four fifths of them present only once.

This chain connects TRBV2 to TRBJ2-1, with TRBD1 matching 7 bases. Material for sequencing was peripheral blood. This sequence originates from an elderly woman with acute or convalescent COVID-19. The CDR3: CASYSPTGTHYNEQFF. The CDR3 region has the DNA TGTGCCAGCTACAGCCCGACAGGGACCCACTACAATGAGCAGTTCTTC.